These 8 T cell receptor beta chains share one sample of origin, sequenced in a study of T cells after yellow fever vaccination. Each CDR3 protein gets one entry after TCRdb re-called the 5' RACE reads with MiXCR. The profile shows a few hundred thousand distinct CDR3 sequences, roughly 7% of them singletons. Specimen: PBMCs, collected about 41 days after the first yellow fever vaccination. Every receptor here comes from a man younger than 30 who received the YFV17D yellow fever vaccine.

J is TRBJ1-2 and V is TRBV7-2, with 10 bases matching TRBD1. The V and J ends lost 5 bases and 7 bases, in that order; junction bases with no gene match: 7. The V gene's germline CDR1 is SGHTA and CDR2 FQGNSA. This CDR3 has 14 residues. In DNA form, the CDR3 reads TGTGCCAGCAGCCGGTTGACAGGGGGCGTTGGCTACACCTTC. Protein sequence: CASSRLTGGVGYTF.

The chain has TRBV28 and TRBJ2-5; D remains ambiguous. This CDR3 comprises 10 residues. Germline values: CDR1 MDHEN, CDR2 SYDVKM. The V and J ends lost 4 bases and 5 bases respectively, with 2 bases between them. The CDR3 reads CASSSETQYF. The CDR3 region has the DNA TGTGCCAGCAGTTCCGAGACCCAGTACTTC.

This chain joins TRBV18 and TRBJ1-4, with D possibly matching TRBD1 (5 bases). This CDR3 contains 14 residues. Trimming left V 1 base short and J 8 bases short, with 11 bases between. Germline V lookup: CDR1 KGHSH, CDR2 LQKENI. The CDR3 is CASSPQGKGEKLFF. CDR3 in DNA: TGTGCCAGCTCACCACAGGGGAAAGGAGAAAAACTGTTTTTT.

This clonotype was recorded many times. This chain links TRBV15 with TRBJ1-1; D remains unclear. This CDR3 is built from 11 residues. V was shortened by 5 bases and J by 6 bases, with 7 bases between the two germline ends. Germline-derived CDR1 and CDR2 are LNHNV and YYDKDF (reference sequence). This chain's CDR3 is CATSRAAEAFF. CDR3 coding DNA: TGTGCCACCAGCCGGGCGGCTGAAGCTTTCTTT.

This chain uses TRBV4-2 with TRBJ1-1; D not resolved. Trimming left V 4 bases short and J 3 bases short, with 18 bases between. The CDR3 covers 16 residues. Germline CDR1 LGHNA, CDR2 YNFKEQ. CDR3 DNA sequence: TGTGCCAGCAGCCCCACGGGGAATGGGGTTGACACTGAAGCTTTCTTT. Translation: CASSPTGNGVDTEAFF.

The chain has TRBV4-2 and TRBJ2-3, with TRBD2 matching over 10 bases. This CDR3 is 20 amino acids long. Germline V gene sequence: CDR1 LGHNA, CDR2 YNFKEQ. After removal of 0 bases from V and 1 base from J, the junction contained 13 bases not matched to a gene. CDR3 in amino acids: CASSQEQTGVTSGGTDTQYF. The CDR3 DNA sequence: TGTGCCAGCAGCCAAGAGCAGACTGGGGTCACTAGCGGGGGCACAGATACGCAGTATTTT.

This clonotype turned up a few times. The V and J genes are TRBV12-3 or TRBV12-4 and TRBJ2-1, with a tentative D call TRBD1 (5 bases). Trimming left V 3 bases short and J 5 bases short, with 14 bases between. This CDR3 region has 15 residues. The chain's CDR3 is CASSFGQGDHNEQFF. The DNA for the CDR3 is TGTGCCAGCAGTTTCGGGCAGGGCGACCACAATGAGCAGTTCTTC.

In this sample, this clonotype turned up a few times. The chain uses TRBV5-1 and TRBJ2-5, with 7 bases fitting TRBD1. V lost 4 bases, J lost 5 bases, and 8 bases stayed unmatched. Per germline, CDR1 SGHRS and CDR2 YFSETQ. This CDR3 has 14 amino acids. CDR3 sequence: CASSQGGSGETQYF. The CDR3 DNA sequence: TGCGCCAGCAGCCAAGGGGGCTCGGGGGAGACCCAGTACTTC.